This is a list of T cell receptor beta chains from one sample in a study of T cells in tuberculosis. TCRdb's copy holds only in-frame clones and misses some; the assay was immunoSEQ multiplex PCR. The sample records 25,000 to 35,000 clones, less than 95% being singletons. Sequences were obtained from PBMCs. The receptors originated from a donor between 10 and 35 years old with latent tuberculosis or without tuberculosis infection. The CDR3 runs from the conserved cysteine through the conserved F or W. D genes are given only for firm matches. Size tells how often a clone was seen (once, few, many) or the class of an expanded clone, and some rows leave it out.

size	D	V	J	DNA	CDR3
NA	TRBD2	TRBV7-3	TRBJ2-3	TGTGCCAGCAGCCCCGGGACTAGCGTAGGGGGCTCAGATACGCAGTATTTT	CASSPGTSVGGSDTQYF
NA	TRBD2	TRBV30	TRBJ2-1	TGTGCCTGGAGTCCCCCTATTCCCGGGACTAGCGGGAGGGTGAGCTACAATGAGCAGTTCTTC	CAWSPPIPGTSGRVSYNEQFF
NA	TRBD2	TRBV28	TRBJ2-7	TGTGCCAGCAGTTTACCAGCGGGGGACTGGGAGCAGTACTTC	CASSLPAGDWEQYF
NA	NA	TRBV6-1	TRBJ1-5	TGTGCCAGCAGCCTGATCCCGCGACAGCCCCAGCATTTT	CASSLIPRQPQHF
NA	NA	TRBV5-6	TRBJ1-1	TGTGCCAGCAGCTTGAAGGCGCTCGCGGTCACTGAAGCTTTCTTT	CASSLKALAVTEAFF
NA	TRBD2	TRBV30	TRBJ2-7	TGTGCCTGGACCCATTCAGCGGGATTCGAGCAGTACTTC	CAWTHSAGFEQYF
NA	TRBD2	TRBV6-1	TRBJ2-1	TGTGCCAGCAGTGAAGGGTTTGCTAGCGGGAGGAATGAGCAGTTCTTC	CASSEGFASGRNEQFF
NA	TRBD2	TRBV9	TRBJ2-5	TGTGCCAGCAGCGTAGGGACTAGCGGGCGGTGGGTAAAAGAGACCCAGTACTTC	CASSVGTSGRWVKETQYF
NA	NA	TRBV19	TRBJ1-5	TGTGCCAGTAGTATAGGTGGCAAAGGAGGGAGCAATCAGCCCCAGCATTTT	CASSIGGKGGSNQPQHF
once	NA	TRBV5-4	TRBJ2-5	TGTGCCAGCAGTCTACAAACAGGACCCCAAGAGACCCAGTACTTC	CASSLQTGPQETQYF